This paragraph reports one T cell receptor beta chain. Its antigen remains unidentified. The data originate from a study of T cell responses to AZD1222 COVID-19 vaccine. The V segment lost 0 bases and the J segment 1 base; nucleotides outside the gene matches: 2. The CDR3 consists of 16 residues. Germline V gene sequence: CDR1 MNHNY, CDR2 SVGAGI (reference sequence). Findings and caveats of the study: The study found Spike-specific TCR breadth and depth rose after two AZD1222 doses.

The repertoire was sequenced with immunoSEQ multiplex PCR; TCRdb's copy has only in-frame clones and lacks some. The sample lists about 140,000 clones; 80% to 95% were seen once. The sequences come from peripheral blood, collected on day 0 of AZD1222 vaccination. The sequence came from an adult in good health. V is TRBV6-6 and J is TRBJ1-5, with 8 bases aligning to TRBD1. The chain's CDR3 is CASSYSTGGSNQPQHF. CDR3 in DNA: TGTGCCAGCAGTTACTCAACAGGGGGAAGCAATCAGCCCCAGCATTTT.